What follows are 9 T cell receptor beta chains derived from one specimen sequenced in a study of early T cells in non-severe SARS-CoV-2 infection. TCRdb analysed the 5' RACE reads with MiXCR anew, one entry per CDR3 protein. The table lists around 58,000 distinct CDR3 sequences, 15% of them singletons. Specimen: whole blood, collected at baseline. The origin of the receptors is an adult who was a healthcare worker with PCR-confirmed SARS-CoV-2 infection or an uninfected control (not recorded which).

This clonotype was recorded a few times. This chain uses TRBV28 with TRBJ2-1; D perhaps matches TRBD1 (5 bases). V shed 5 bases and J shed 5 bases, with 13 bases lying between them. The length of the CDR3 is 14 residues. CDR1 and CDR2 from the germline V gene are MDHEN and SYDVKM. CDR3 bases: TGTGCCAGCAGTCTTGGGGCGACGGACAATGAGCAGTTCTTC. Its protein is CASSLGATDNEQFF.

This clonotype was found a few times. CDR3 in amino acids: CSAPRVTDTQYF. The CDR3 DNA follows: TGCAGTGCCCCCCGTGTGACAGATACGCAGTATTTT. This chain connects TRBV20-1 to TRBJ2-3; D not resolved. Deletions cut 6 bases from V and 3 bases from J, with 10 bases between. Germline V gene sequence: CDR1 DFQATT, CDR2 SNEGSKA (reference sequence). The CDR3 contains 12 residues.

This clonotype was seen a handful of times. The J gene is TRBJ2-2, the V gene TRBV7-3; no clear D. CDR3 size: 13 residues. Trimming removed 1 base at V and 8 bases at J, with 8 bases between. Germline CDR1 is SGHTA and CDR2 is FQGTGA. The DNA for the CDR3 is TGTGCCAGCAGCTTAAGTACTCGTGGGGAGCTGTTTTTT. It encodes CASSLSTRGELFF.

V is TRBV11-2 and J is TRBJ1-2; D is undetermined. CDR1 and CDR2 from the germline V gene are SGHAT and FQNNGV. The CDR3 covers 13 residues. Trimming pared 1 base from V and 4 bases from J, leaving 7 bases between. The CDR3 DNA is TGTGCCAGCAGCTTAGTTGGCAGCTATGGCTACACCTTC. This translates into CASSLVGSYGYTF.

This clonotype was recorded at least ten times. V and J are TRBV20-1 and TRBJ1-4; D ambiguous. The germline V and J ends were trimmed by 3 bases and 11 bases, with 10 bases remaining between them. CDR1 and CDR2 (germline): DFQATT, SNEGSKA (reference sequence). The CDR3 is made up of 11 amino acids. The CDR3: CSASGPDKLFF. The CDR3 DNA sequence: TGCAGTGCTAGTGGGCCGGACAAACTGTTTTTT.

This clonotype was seen a few times. The rearrangement joins TRBV20-1 to TRBJ2-1; D is unresolved. The CDR3 has 15 residues. Germline assignment: CDR1 DFQATT and CDR2 SNEGSKA (reference sequence). V gave up 1 base and J gave up 6 bases, with 16 bases separating them. Written as DNA, the CDR3 is TGCAGTGCTAGAGTGTCGGGCAGGCCCACCAATGAGCAGTTCTTC. Protein product: CSARVSGRPTNEQFF.

The rearrangement joins TRBV19 to TRBJ2-6, with D uncertain. V lost 4 bases and J 2 bases, leaving 9 bases between the germline ends. Germline CDR1 LNHDA, CDR2 SQIVND (reference sequence). This CDR3 region has 15 residues. In DNA, the CDR3 is TGTGCCAGTAGTACTGGTCAGGCTGGGGCCAACGTCCTGACTTTC. This gives the protein CASSTGQAGANVLTF.

J is TRBJ2-7 and V is TRBV6-5; the D is unclear. The CDR3 is 14 amino acids. Trimming removed 2 bases from V and 0 bases from J, with 8 bases in between. The germline V gene encodes CDR1 MNHEY and CDR2 SVGAGI. This CDR3 reads CASSYPFSSYEQYF. Written as DNA, the CDR3 is TGTGCCAGCAGTTACCCGTTCAGCTCCTACGAGCAGTACTTC.

This clonotype was observed many times. The chain is built from TRBV24-1 and TRBJ1-5; TRBD1 agrees at 10 bases. CDR3 length: 15 residues. Germline CDR1 KGHDR, CDR2 SFDVKD. J gave up 6 bases and V 7 bases, and 8 bases lay outside the gene matches. The CDR3 loop is CATSPGQGVSQPQHF. CDR3 in DNA: TGTGCCACCAGCCCCGGACAGGGGGTGAGTCAGCCCCAGCATTTT.